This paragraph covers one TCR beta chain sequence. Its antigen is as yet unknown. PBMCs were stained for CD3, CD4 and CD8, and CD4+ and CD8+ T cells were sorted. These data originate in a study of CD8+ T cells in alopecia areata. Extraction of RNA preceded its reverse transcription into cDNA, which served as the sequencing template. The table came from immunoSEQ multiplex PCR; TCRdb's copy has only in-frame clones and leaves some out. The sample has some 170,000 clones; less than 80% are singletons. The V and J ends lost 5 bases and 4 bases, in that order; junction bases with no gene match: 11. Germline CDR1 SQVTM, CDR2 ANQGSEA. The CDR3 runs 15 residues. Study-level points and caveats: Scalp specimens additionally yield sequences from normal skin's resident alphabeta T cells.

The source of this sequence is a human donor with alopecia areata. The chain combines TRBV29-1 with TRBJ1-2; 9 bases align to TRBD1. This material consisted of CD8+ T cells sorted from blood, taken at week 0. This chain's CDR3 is CSVILGGTGLYGYTF. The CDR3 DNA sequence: TGCAGCGTTATCCTCGGTGGGACAGGGCTCTATGGCTACACCTTC.